These 29 T cell receptor beta chains came from one sample sequenced in a study of T-cell memory formation after mild COVID-19. From the 5' RACE reads, TCRdb called clonotypes with MiXCR, one entry per CDR3 protein. The sample includes around 160,000 distinct CDR3 sequences, roughly 12% of them seen just once. Sequencing was performed on PBMCs or a T cell subset sorted from them (not recorded which). The receptors were sampled from a man between 18 and 35 years old who had mild COVID-19 (a few samples of this study predate the infection). Cell type and time point are not known.

The CDR3 loop is CASSSPLAGAINEQFF. The CDR3 DNA reads TGTGCCAGCAGCTCACCTCTAGCGGGGGCCATAAATGAGCAGTTCTTC. The rearrangement uses TRBV11-1 and TRBJ2-1; 10 bases are shared with TRBD2. V was pared by 4 bases and J by 7 bases, with 10 bases of the junction left unmatched. The germline V gene encodes CDR1 SGHAT and CDR2 FQDESV (reference sequence). CDR3 length: 16 residues. The whole variable domain, filled in from reference TRBV11-1 and TRBJ2-1, reads EAEVAQSPRYKITEKSQAVAFWCDPISGHATLYWYRQILGQGPELLVQFQDESVVDDSQLPKDRFSAERLKGVDSTLKIQPAELGDSAMYLCASSSPLAGAINEQFFGPGTRLTVL.

A few counts support this clonotype. The chain carries TRBV28 and TRBJ2-5; D unresolved. V lost 6 bases and J 3 bases, leaving 11 bases between the germline ends. The CDR3 runs to 13 residues. From germline, CDR1 is MDHEN and CDR2 SYDVKM. In DNA, the CDR3 is TGTGCCAGCAGCGACCGGGCCAAAGAGACCCAGTACTTC. The encoded protein is CASSDRAKETQYF.

The V call is TRBV10-3, the J call TRBJ1-5; D is unclear. The CDR3 is made up of 13 amino acids. Germline assignment: CDR1 ENHRY and CDR2 SYGVKD. The V and J ends lost 2 bases and 4 bases respectively, with 6 bases between them. CDR3 residues: CAISEGPNQPQHF. DNA of the CDR3: TGTGCCATCAGTGAGGGTCCAAATCAGCCCCAGCATTTT.

The V and J genes are TRBV28 and TRBJ2-5; 10 bases fit TRBD1. V trimming: 4 bases; J trimming: 5 bases; junction bases outside the gene matches: 4. Germline V gene sequence: CDR1 MDHEN, CDR2 SYDVKM. The CDR3 totals 14 residues. The CDR3 coding sequence is TGTGCCAGCAGTTCGGGACAGGGGCGGGAGACCCAGTACTTC. This gives the protein CASSSGQGRETQYF.

Only a few counts were recorded for this clonotype. V gene TRBV18 combines with J gene TRBJ1-1; perhaps TRBD1 as D (5 bases). With 1 base removed from V and 5 bases from J, the gap between germline ends came to 11 bases. The germline CDR1 and CDR2 sequences are KGHSH and LQKENI. The CDR3 is 14 residues long. The CDR3 DNA reads as TGTGCCAGCTCACCACAAAGGGGACGGACTGAAGCTTTCTTT. Translating it yields CASSPQRGRTEAFF.

There are a few counts of this clonotype. This chain connects TRBV4-1 to TRBJ2-5, with 10 bases identical to TRBD2. V shed 8 bases and J 7 bases; nucleotides not matched to a gene: 10. In germline, CDR1 is MGHRA, CDR2 YSYEKL. The CDR3 has 14 residues. DNA for the CDR3: TGCGCCAGCCGTCCGGGACTAGCGCGGGGGACCCAGTACTTC. It specifies CASRPGLARGTQYF.

Comments on this clonotype: Since a much larger clone is just one base distant, this may be a read error. The chain combines TRBV15 with TRBJ2-5; D gene unclear. The CDR3 consists of 13 residues. In germline, CDR1 is LNHNV, CDR2 YYDKDF (reference sequence). CDR3 DNA: TGTACCACCAGCAGAGATCTAGTGGAGACCCAGTACTTC. Translation: CTTSRDLVETQYF.

This clonotype showed up just a few times. This chain connects TRBV7-3 to TRBJ1-6, with 9 nucleotides matching TRBD1. Per germline, CDR1 SGHTA and CDR2 FQGTGA. This CDR3 has 15 residues. V gave up 5 bases and J gave up 7 bases; unmatched junction bases: 6. CDR3 sequence (DNA): TGTGCCAGCAGCGCGGGACAGGGCGCGAATTCACCCCTCCACTTT. This encodes CASSAGQGANSPLHF.

This clonotype was found many times. This chain uses TRBV10-3 with TRBJ1-1; the D gene is possibly TRBD1 (6 bases). Germline V CDR1 and CDR2: ENHRY, SYGVKD. There are 15 residues in the CDR3. With 0 bases removed from V and 0 bases from J, the gap between germline ends came to 8 bases. The CDR3 sequence is CAISESGGVNTEAFF. For the CDR3, the DNA is TGTGCCATCAGTGAGTCAGGGGGAGTGAACACTGAAGCTTTCTTT.

In this sample, this clonotype turned up a few times. The chain carries TRBV30 and TRBJ2-7, with D uncertain. The CDR3 has 14 amino acids. V lost 2 bases to trimming and J lost 1 base, with 12 bases between them. Germline-derived CDR1 and CDR2 are GTSNPN and SVGIG (reference sequence). CDR3 loop: CAWSPDTTSYEQYF. The DNA for the CDR3 is TGTGCCTGGAGTCCAGACACTACATCCTACGAGCAGTACTTC. Together with reference TRBV30 and TRBJ2-7, the CDR3 gives the full variable domain: SQTIHQWPATLVQPVGSPLSLECTVEGTSNPNLYWYRQAAGRGLQLLFYSVGIGQISSEVPQNLSASRPQDRQFILSSKKLLLSDSGFYLCAWSPDTTSYEQYFGPGTRLTVT.

This chain joins TRBV29-1 and TRBJ2-1; maybe TRBD2 (5 bases). The germline CDR1 and CDR2 sequences are SQVTM and ANQGSEA. This CDR3 region has 14 residues. V lost 3 bases and J lost 0, with 9 bases in between. The CDR3 loop reads CSVEEESSYNEQFF. DNA of the CDR3: TGCAGCGTTGAGGAGGAGAGCTCCTACAATGAGCAGTTCTTC.

This clonotype was picked up many times. The chain combines TRBV5-1 with TRBJ1-2, with 8 positions matching TRBD1. This CDR3 comprises 13 residues. Germline V gene data show CDR1 as SGHRS and CDR2 as YFSETQ. With 4 bases clipped from V and 8 bases from J, the junction kept 7 bases outside the gene matches. Here the CDR3 reads CASSLTGVEGYTF. The CDR3 DNA reads TGCGCCAGCAGCCTGACAGGGGTGGAAGGCTACACCTTC.

In its sample, this clonotype was seen many times. The V and J genes are TRBV11-2 and TRBJ1-1; 7 bases agree with TRBD1. The germline V gene encodes CDR1 SGHAT and CDR2 FQNNGV. Trimming removed 4 bases from V and 4 bases from J; junction bases left unmatched: 0. The CDR3 is 12 amino acids. The CDR3 DNA is TGTGCCAGCAGCTCAGGGGGCACTGAAGCTTTCTTT. Amino acid sequence: CASSSGGTEAFF.

This clonotype was seen only a few times. The chain combines TRBV28 with TRBJ2-4, with D tentatively TRBD1 (6 bases). From germline, CDR1 is MDHEN and CDR2 SYDVKM. The CDR3 loop spans 13 amino acids. The V and J ends lost 5 bases and 8 bases respectively, with 13 bases between them. The chain's CDR3 is CASSTGQRDIQYF. The CDR3 nucleotides read TGTGCCAGCAGTACCGGACAGAGGGACATTCAGTACTTC.

This clonotype was seen many times. The chain is built from TRBV7-9 and TRBJ1-4; TRBD1 is a possible D gene (6 bases). CDR3 length: 14 amino acids. Trimming stripped 3 bases from V and 5 bases from J, with 10 bases between. In germline, CDR1 is SEHNR, CDR2 FQNEAQ (reference sequence). The CDR3 DNA sequence: TGTGCCAGCAGCTTGGGGGGCGCAAATGAAAAACTGTTTTTT. As protein: CASSLGGANEKLFF.

This clonotype came up many times. The chain links TRBV7-9 to TRBJ1-6; the D is unclear. Looked up from germline, CDR1 is SEHNR and CDR2 is FQNEAQ (reference sequence). Trimming left V 5 bases short and J 8 bases short, with 13 bases between. The CDR3 totals 14 residues. The DNA for the CDR3 is TGTGCCAGCAGCCGTATCGGGTCCGATTCACCCCTCCACTTT. It specifies CASSRIGSDSPLHF.

The genes are TRBV7-8 and TRBJ2-1, with 8 bases that match TRBD2. This CDR3 comprises 14 residues. Trimming at V came to 7 bases and at J to 5 bases, leaving 7 bases not matched to a gene. The germline V gene encodes CDR1 SGHVS and CDR2 FQNEAQ. The CDR3 coding sequence is TGTGCCAGCACGCGCGGGGGGTTCGACAATGAGCAGTTCTTC. It translates to CASTRGGFDNEQFF.

The table lists this clonotype with a few counts. J is TRBJ2-3 and V is TRBV24-1, with D possibly TRBD1 on 5 matching bases. Germline lookup yields CDR1 KGHDR and CDR2 SFDVKD. The CDR3 runs 15 residues. Trimming took 4 bases from V and 2 from J, leaving 12 bases between them. The CDR3 nucleotides are TGTGCCACCAGTGACATCGACGGACACACAGATACGCAGTATTTT. Its protein is CATSDIDGHTDTQYF.

V usage is TRBV20-1 and J usage is TRBJ1-1; weak D call: TRBD1 (5 bases). V lost 1 base, J lost 3 bases, and 6 bases lay in between. Germline V lookup: CDR1 DFQATT, CDR2 SNEGSKA (reference sequence). The CDR3 covers 12 residues. In nucleotides, the CDR3 is TGCAGTGCTAGAGCGGGGGACACTGAAGCTTTCTTT. Encoded protein: CSARAGDTEAFF.

As for this clonotype: Since a much larger clone is just one base distant, this may be a read error. The rearrangement uses TRBV7-2 and TRBJ1-2; D not certain. Germline V CDR1 and CDR2: SGHTA, FQGNSA. V lost 1 base to trimming and J lost 6 bases, with 12 bases between them. This CDR3 comprises 14 residues. The chain's CDR3 is CASSLVPPLDGYTF. CDR3 bases: TGTGCCAGCAGCTTAGTCCCCCCGTTGGATGGCTACACCTTC.

The chain couples TRBV20-1 to TRBJ1-5; 10 bases are a match to TRBD1. The CDR3 consists of 15 residues. With 3 bases clipped from V and 12 bases from J, the junction kept 14 bases outside the gene matches. The germline V gene encodes CDR1 DFQATT and CDR2 SNEGSKA (reference sequence). The CDR3 nucleotides are TGCAGTGCTAGCAGCCCGGGACAGGGGACGGGGCACCAGCATTTT. As protein: CSASSPGQGTGHQHF.

This clonotype was recorded only once. The V gene is TRBV28, the J gene TRBJ2-1, with 7 positions matching TRBD2. This CDR3 is built from 13 residues. Losses at the gene ends were 4 bases for V and 10 bases for J; bases not matched to a gene: 7. CDR1 and CDR2 (germline): MDHEN, SYDVKM. The CDR3 spells CASSSGPGREQFF. The CDR3 DNA reads TGTGCCAGCAGTTCCGGTCCCGGGAGGGAGCAGTTCTTC.

This chain connects TRBV15 to TRBJ2-2; D perhaps matches TRBD2 (5 bases). V was shortened by 4 bases and J by 1 base, with 10 bases between the two germline ends. The CDR3 totals 15 residues. CDR1 and CDR2 (germline): LNHNV, YYDKDF (reference sequence). CDR3 nucleotide sequence: TGTGCCACCAGCACACTAGTGTGGAACACCGGGGAGCTGTTTTTT. Its protein is CATSTLVWNTGELFF.

The genes are TRBV5-1 and TRBJ2-7; 7 positions agree with TRBD1. This CDR3 contains 14 residues. From germline, CDR1 is SGHRS and CDR2 YFSETQ. V dropped 0 bases and J dropped 6; count of bases not matched to a gene: 6. CDR3 amino acids: CASSLAEGAGEQYF. The DNA of the CDR3 is TGCGCCAGCAGCTTGGCCGAGGGGGCTGGCGAGCAGTACTTC.

The V gene is TRBV20-1, the J gene TRBJ2-3, with 14 bases lining up with TRBD2. CDR3 length: 16 amino acids. Trimming removed 3 bases from V and 3 bases from J; junction bases left unmatched: 5. Germline CDR1 and CDR2: DFQATT and SNEGSKA (reference sequence). The DNA of the CDR3 is TGCAGTGCTAGGTGGACTAGCGGGGGGCCAACAGATACGCAGTATTTT. This translates into CSARWTSGGPTDTQYF.

This chain joins TRBV18 and TRBJ1-6, with D maybe TRBD1 (6 bases). The CDR3 totals 14 residues. Germline V gene sequence: CDR1 KGHSH, CDR2 LQKENI. Deletions cut 3 bases from V and 7 bases from J, with 10 bases between. CDR3 nucleotides: TGTGCCAGCTCACCCCGGACAGCCAATTCACCCCTCCACTTT. Protein sequence: CASSPRTANSPLHF. Full variable domain (remainder filled in from reference TRBV18 and TRBJ1-6): NAGVMQNPRHLVRRRGQEARLRCSPMKGHSHVYWYRQLPEEGLKFMVYLQKENIIDESGMPKERFSAEFPKEGPSILRIQQVVRGDSAAYFCASSPRTANSPLHFGNGTRLTVT.

This clonotype came up a few times. V is TRBV5-6 and J is TRBJ2-1; D remains ambiguous. This CDR3 spans 12 amino acids. Germline CDR1 reads SGHDT; CDR2 reads YYEEEE. Trimming removed 4 bases at V and 8 bases at J, with 10 bases between. CDR3 in amino acids: CASSLNTDEQFF. The CDR3 DNA follows: TGTGCCAGCAGCCTCAATACCGATGAGCAGTTCTTC.

V gene TRBV28 combines with J gene TRBJ2-7; TRBD1 is a possible D gene (5 bases). The CDR3 runs 13 residues. Looked up from germline, CDR1 is MDHEN and CDR2 is SYDVKM. The V and J ends lost 11 bases and 3 bases respectively, with 17 bases between them. In DNA, the CDR3 is TGTGCCTCGGGTCAGGGTGCAATCTACGAGCAGTACTTC. Its protein product is CASGQGAIYEQYF.

V gene TRBV3-1 combines with J gene TRBJ1-1; D not certain. Germline loops: CDR1 LGHDT, CDR2 YNNKEL (reference sequence). This CDR3 region has 16 residues. V gave up 4 bases and J gave up 0 bases, with 15 bases separating them. DNA for the CDR3: TGTGCCAGCAGCCCGCAGACTTCGGTGTTGAACACTGAAGCTTTCTTT. It is translated as CASSPQTSVLNTEAFF.